This T cell receptor (beta chain) was retrieved from a study of CD8 T cells in Susac syndrome. Negative magnetic isolation gave CD8+ and CD4+ cells; FACS enriched CD8+ TEMRA. RNA was extracted with the RNeasy kit, and a quantity of roughly 0.5 to 1 ug was reverse transcribed using random hexamers. TCRdb re-analysed the immunoSEQ multiplex PCR reads in MiXCR, keeping a single row per CDR3 protein. Of 100,000 to 150,000 distinct CDR3 sequences listed, approximately 93% were seen once; the top ten hold about 0.09%. Germline values: CDR1 SNHLY, CDR2 FYNNEI. The CDR3 is made up of 13 amino acids. V lost 0 bases, J lost 8 bases, and 10 bases lay in between.

This chain uses TRBV2 with TRBJ1-2; no reliable D call. Sample: CD4+ T cells from PBMCs. The clonotype originates from a human donor with multiple sclerosis. The CDR3 DNA sequence: TGTGCCAGCAGTGAAGCAAGGGCTGGGGGCTACACCTTC. Protein: CASSEARAGGYTF.